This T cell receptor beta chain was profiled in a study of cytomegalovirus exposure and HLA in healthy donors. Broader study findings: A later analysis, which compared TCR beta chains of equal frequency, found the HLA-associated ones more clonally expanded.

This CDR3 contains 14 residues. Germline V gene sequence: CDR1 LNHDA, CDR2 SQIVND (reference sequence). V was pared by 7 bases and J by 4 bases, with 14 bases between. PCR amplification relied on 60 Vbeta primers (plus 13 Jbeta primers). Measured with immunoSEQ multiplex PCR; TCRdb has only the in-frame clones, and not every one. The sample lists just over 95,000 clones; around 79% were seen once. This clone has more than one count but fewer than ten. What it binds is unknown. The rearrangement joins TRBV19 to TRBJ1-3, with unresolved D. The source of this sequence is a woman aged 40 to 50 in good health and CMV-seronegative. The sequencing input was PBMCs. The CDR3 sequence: CASIKPSGGNTIYF. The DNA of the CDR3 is TGTGCCAGTATAAAGCCCTCGGGGGGAAACACCATATATTTT.